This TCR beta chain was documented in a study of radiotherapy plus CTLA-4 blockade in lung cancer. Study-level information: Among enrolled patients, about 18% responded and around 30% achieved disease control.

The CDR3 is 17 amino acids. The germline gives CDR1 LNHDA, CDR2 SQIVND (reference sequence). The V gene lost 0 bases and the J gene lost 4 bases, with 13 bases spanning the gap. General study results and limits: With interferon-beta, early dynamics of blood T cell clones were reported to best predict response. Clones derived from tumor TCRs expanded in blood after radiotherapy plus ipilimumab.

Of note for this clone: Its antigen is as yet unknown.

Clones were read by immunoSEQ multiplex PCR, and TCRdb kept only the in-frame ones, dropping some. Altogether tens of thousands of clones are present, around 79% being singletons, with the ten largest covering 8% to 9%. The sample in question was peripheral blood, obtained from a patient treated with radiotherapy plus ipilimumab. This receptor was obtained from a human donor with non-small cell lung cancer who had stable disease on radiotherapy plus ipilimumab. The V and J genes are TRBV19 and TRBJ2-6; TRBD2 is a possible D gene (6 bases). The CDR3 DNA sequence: TGTGCCAGTAGTATAGATCCCTCGGGGGTGGGGGCCAACGTCCTGACTTTC. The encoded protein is CASSIDPSGVGANVLTF. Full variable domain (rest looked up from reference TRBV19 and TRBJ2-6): DGGITQSPKYLFRKEGQNVTLSCEQNLNHDAMYWYRQDPGQGLRLIYYSQIVNDFQKGDIAEGYSVSREKKESFPLTVTSAQKNPTAFYLCASSIDPSGVGANVLTFGAGSRLTVL.